Sequencing of this TCR beta chain was carried out in a study of T cell repertoires in cytomegalovirus infection. TCRdb re-called the reads with MiXCR, one entry per CDR3 protein. The profile shows hundreds of thousands of distinct CDR3 sequences, roughly a sixth of them singletons. There are many counts of this clonotype. Sequencing used PBMCs. The source of this sequence is a human donor in good health (CMV status not recorded). Some clones in this sample may be carry-over from other donors' samples.

The CDR3 loop reads CASSEGWNYEQYF. The DNA for the CDR3 is TGTGCCAGCAGTGAAGGATGGAACTACGAGCAGTACTTC. This chain uses TRBV6-1 with TRBJ2-7; D unclear. In germline, CDR1 is MNHNS, CDR2 SASEGT. The CDR3 extends over 13 amino acids. With 1 base removed from V and 3 bases from J, the gap between germline ends came to 7 bases.